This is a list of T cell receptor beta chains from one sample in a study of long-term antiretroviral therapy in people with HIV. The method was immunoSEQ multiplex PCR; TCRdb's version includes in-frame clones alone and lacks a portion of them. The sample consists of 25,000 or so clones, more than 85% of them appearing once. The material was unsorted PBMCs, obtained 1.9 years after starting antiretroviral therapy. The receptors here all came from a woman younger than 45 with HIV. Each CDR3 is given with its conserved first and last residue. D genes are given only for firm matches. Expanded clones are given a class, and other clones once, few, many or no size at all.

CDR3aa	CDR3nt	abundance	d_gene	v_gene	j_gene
CASSPWGWNEQFF	TGTGCCAGCTCACCTTGGGGGTGGAATGAGCAGTTCTTC	NA	NA	TRBV18	TRBJ2-1
CASSYSSFYGYTF	TGTGCCAGCAGTTACTCGAGTTTCTATGGCTACACCTTC	NA	NA	TRBV6-5	TRBJ1-2
CASSTGSYNEQFF	TGTGCCAGCTCGACGGGGTCCTACAATGAGCAGTTCTTC	once	NA	TRBV2	TRBJ2-1
CASSQDRAGYTF	TGTGCCAGCAGCCAAGATCGGGCTGGCTACACCTTC	NA	NA	TRBV4-2	TRBJ1-2
CASSLAPAGGQETQYF	TGCGCCAGCAGCTTGGCCCCGGCGGGGGGCCAGGAGACCCAGTACTTC	NA	TRBD2	TRBV5-1	TRBJ2-5
CASGQVGELFF	TGTGCTAGTGGTCAGGTCGGGGAGCTGTTTTTT	NA	NA	TRBV12-5	TRBJ2-2
CASSQSLPGQQNSPLHF	TGCGCCAGCAGCCAGAGTCTCCCGGGACAGCAGAATTCACCCCTCCACTTT	NA	TRBD1	TRBV4-1	TRBJ1-6
CASASGLWDTEAFF	TGTGCTAGTGCCTCAGGGCTCTGGGACACTGAAGCTTTCTTT	NA	NA	TRBV12-5	TRBJ1-1
CASSAGEGYNEQFF	TGTGCCAGCAGCGCAGGGGAGGGGTACAATGAGCAGTTCTTC	NA	NA	TRBV5-5	TRBJ2-1
CASSYSSEGVGNTIYF	TGTGCCAGCAGTTACTCGAGTGAGGGCGTAGGAAACACCATATATTTT	NA	NA	TRBV6-5	TRBJ1-3
CASSFSTDTQYF	TGTGCCAGCAGCTTCAGCACAGATACGCAGTATTTT	NA	NA	TRBV7-8	TRBJ2-3
CASSSYPGSEDTQYF	TGTGCCAGCAGTTCATACCCAGGGTCGGAAGATACGCAGTATTTT	NA	NA	TRBV27	TRBJ2-3
CASSRQGTNYGYTF	TGTGCCAGTAGCCGACAGGGAACTAACTATGGCTACACCTTC	once	TRBD1	TRBV19	TRBJ1-2
CASSLSLLNYEQYF	TGTGCCAGCAGTTTATCGCTACTGAACTACGAGCAGTACTTC	few	NA	TRBV27	TRBJ2-7
CASSLELGTYEQYF	TGTGCCAGCAGCCTGGAATTGGGGACCTACGAGCAGTACTTC	NA	NA	TRBV28	TRBJ2-7
CASSGEIANTGELFF	TGTGCCAGCAGTGGGGAAATAGCGAACACCGGGGAGCTGTTTTTT	NA	NA	TRBV6-1	TRBJ2-2
CASSIQGPRNSPLHF	TGTGCCAGCAGTATACAGGGACCACGTAATTCACCCCTCCACTTT	NA	NA	TRBV6-5	TRBJ1-6
CASSIRTSTNQPQHF	TGTGCCAGCAGTATTAGAACCTCTACCAATCAGCCCCAGCATTTT	few	NA	TRBV6-1	TRBJ1-5
CASSLGDQRGHEQFF	TGCGCCAGCAGCTTGGGGGATCAACGAGGACATGAGCAGTTCTTC	NA	NA	TRBV5-1	TRBJ2-1
CASSHPGGRYNEQFF	TGTGCCAGCAGTCATCCCGGGGGTCGCTACAATGAGCAGTTCTTC	NA	NA	TRBV27	TRBJ2-1
CASSLTGTPGYEQYF	TGTGCCAGCAGCCTGACCGGGACCCCCGGGTACGAGCAGTACTTC	NA	NA	TRBV5-4	TRBJ2-7
CASSVAGFGETQYF	TGTGCCAGCAGCGTAGCAGGCTTCGGGGAGACCCAGTACTTC	NA	NA	TRBV9	TRBJ2-5
CASSLWETSTDTQYF	TGTGCCAGCAGCTTGTGGGAGACTAGCACAGATACGCAGTATTTT	NA	NA	TRBV5-6	TRBJ2-3
CASSGGEDTQYF	TGTGCCAGCAGCGGGGGGGAAGATACGCAGTATTTT	NA	NA	TRBV9	TRBJ2-3
CASSPQGGGRGANVLTF	TGTGCCAGCAGCCCACAAGGCGGGGGACGAGGGGCCAACGTCCTGACTTTC	NA	TRBD2	TRBV11-2	TRBJ2-6
CASARDSNQPQHF	TGCGCCAGCGCCCGGGACAGCAATCAGCCCCAGCATTTT	NA	NA	TRBV10-2	TRBJ1-5
CATSRRGKSEGNTIYF	TGTGCCACCAGCAGACGGGGGAAAAGCGAAGGAAACACCATATATTTT	NA	NA	TRBV15	TRBJ1-3
CASRGARNYGYTF	TGTGCCAGCCGGGGGGCACGAAACTATGGCTACACCTTC	NA	NA	TRBV5-6	TRBJ1-2
CAWSQGVRETQYF	TGTGCCTGGAGCCAAGGAGTGCGCGAGACCCAGTACTTC	NA	NA	TRBV30	TRBJ2-5
CASSPDSSFYGYTF	TGCGCCAGCAGCCCCGACAGCTCCTTCTATGGCTACACCTTC	few	NA	TRBV5-1	TRBJ1-2
CASSLAGGRGANEQFF	TGTGCCAGCAGCTTGGCCGGAGGGCGGGGAGCAAATGAGCAGTTCTTC	NA	NA	TRBV5-5	TRBJ2-1
CASRISAEAFF	TGTGCCAGCAGGATAAGCGCTGAAGCTTTCTTT	once	NA	TRBV6-1	TRBJ1-1
CASSQATGAPETQYF	TGCGCCAGCAGCCAAGCGACAGGGGCGCCGGAGACCCAGTACTTC	NA	TRBD1	TRBV4-1	TRBJ2-5
CASSQTRTARGYTF	TGTGCCAGCAGCCAAACCCGGACAGCGAGGGGCTACACCTTC	NA	NA	TRBV11-2	TRBJ1-2
CASRTDQYQPQHF	TGTGCCAGCAGGACAGATCAATATCAGCCCCAGCATTTT	NA	NA	TRBV2	TRBJ1-5
CATSVEMGTEAFF	TGTGCCACGTCAGTGGAAATGGGGACTGAAGCTTTCTTT	NA	NA	TRBV6-1	TRBJ1-1
CASSPGLVEQFF	TGTGCCAGCTCACCAGGTCTTGTTGAGCAGTTCTTC	NA	NA	TRBV18	TRBJ2-1
CAIKEGSTNEKLFF	TGTGCCATCAAGGAGGGATCAACTAATGAAAAACTGTTTTTT	NA	NA	TRBV6-6	TRBJ1-4
CASSLSPPGELFF	TGTGCCAGCAGCTTGTCCCCGCCCGGGGAGCTGTTTTTT	NA	NA	TRBV5-5	TRBJ2-2
CASSEDGTDIYGYTF	TGTGCCAGCAGTGAAGACGGGACGGACATCTATGGCTACACCTTC	NA	NA	TRBV6-1	TRBJ1-2
CAYNRRSQSTGELFF	TGTGCCTATAACAGGAGGAGCCAGTCCACCGGGGAGCTGTTTTTT	NA	NA	TRBV30	TRBJ2-2
CASSFRQLLNDTQYF	TGCGCCAGCAGCTTTAGACAGTTACTTAACGATACGCAGTATTTT	NA	NA	TRBV5-1	TRBJ2-3
CSPQLGTEAFF	TGCAGCCCGCAGCTTGGGACAGAAGCTTTCTTT	NA	NA	TRBV29-1	TRBJ1-1
CASSASGHLNTGELFF	TGTGCCAGCAGTGCCTCGGGACACTTGAACACCGGGGAGCTGTTTTTT	few	NA	TRBV6-4	TRBJ2-2
CARRTGGASGEKLFF	TGTGCCAGACGGACAGGGGGCGCGTCTGGTGAAAAACTGTTTTTT	NA	TRBD1	TRBV11-2	TRBJ1-4
CASSLTENTEAFF	TGCGCCAGCAGCTTAACAGAGAACACTGAAGCTTTCTTT	NA	NA	TRBV5-1	TRBJ1-1
CSATLTLDPLSGYTF	TGCAGCGCCACACTCACTTTAGACCCACTTTCTGGCTACACCTTC	NA	NA	TRBV29-1	TRBJ1-2
CASSPRDISNYGYTF	TGTGCCAGCAGTCCGCGGGACATTTCTAACTATGGCTACACCTTC	once	NA	TRBV28	TRBJ1-2
CASSPGQLFGNTIYF	TGTGCCAGCAGTCCCGGACAGCTTTTTGGAAACACCATATATTTT	once	NA	TRBV7-2	TRBJ1-3
CAWGRPLANYGYTF	TGTGCCTGGGGCAGGCCCCTAGCTAACTATGGCTACACCTTC	NA	NA	TRBV30	TRBJ1-2
CASSPVLGGGAGATQYF	TGTGCCAGCAGCCCGGTTTTGGGCGGGGGGGCTGGTGCTACGCAGTATTTT	NA	TRBD2	TRBV7-9	TRBJ2-3